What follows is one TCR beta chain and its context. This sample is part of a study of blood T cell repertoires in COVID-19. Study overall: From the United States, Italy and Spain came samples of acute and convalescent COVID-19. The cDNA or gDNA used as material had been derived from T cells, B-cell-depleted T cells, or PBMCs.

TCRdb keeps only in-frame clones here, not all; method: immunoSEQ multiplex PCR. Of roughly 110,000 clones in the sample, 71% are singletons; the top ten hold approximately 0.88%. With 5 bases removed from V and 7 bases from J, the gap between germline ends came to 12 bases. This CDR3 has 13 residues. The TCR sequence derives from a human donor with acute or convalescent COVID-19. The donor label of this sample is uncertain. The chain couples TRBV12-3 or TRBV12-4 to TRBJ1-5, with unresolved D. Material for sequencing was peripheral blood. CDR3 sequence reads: CASSLRLGQPQHF. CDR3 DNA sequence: TGTGCCAGCAGTCTCAGGCTCGGACAGCCCCAGCATTTT.